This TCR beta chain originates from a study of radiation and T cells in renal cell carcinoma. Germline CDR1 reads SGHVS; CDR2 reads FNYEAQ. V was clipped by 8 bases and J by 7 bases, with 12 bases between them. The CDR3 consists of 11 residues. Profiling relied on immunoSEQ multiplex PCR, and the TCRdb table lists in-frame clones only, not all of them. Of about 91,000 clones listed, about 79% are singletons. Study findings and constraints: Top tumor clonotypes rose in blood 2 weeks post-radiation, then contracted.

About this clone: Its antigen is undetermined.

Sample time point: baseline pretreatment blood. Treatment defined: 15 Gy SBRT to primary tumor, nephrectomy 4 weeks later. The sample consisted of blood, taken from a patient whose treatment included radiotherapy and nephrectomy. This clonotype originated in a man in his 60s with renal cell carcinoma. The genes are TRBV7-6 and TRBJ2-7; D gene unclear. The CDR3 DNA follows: TGTGCCAGCGGATCCCTGTCGGAGCAGTACTTC. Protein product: CASGSLSEQYF.